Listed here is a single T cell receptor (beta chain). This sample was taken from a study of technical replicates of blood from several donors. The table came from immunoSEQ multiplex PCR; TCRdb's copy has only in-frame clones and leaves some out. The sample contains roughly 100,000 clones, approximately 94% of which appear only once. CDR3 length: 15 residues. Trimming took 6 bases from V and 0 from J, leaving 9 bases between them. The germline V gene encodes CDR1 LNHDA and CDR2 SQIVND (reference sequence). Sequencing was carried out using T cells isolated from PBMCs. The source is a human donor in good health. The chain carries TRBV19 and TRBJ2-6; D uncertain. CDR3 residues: CASSLTISGANVLTF. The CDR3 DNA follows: TGTGCCAGTAGCCTAACTATCTCTGGGGCCAACGTCCTGACTTTC. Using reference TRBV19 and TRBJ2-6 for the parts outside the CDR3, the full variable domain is DGGITQSPKYLFRKEGQNVTLSCEQNLNHDAMYWYRQDPGQGLRLIYYSQIVNDFQKGDIAEGYSVSREKKESFPLTVTSAQKNPTAFYLCASSLTISGANVLTFGAGSRLTVL.